The clone carrying this T cell receptor (beta chain) is a singleton in its sample. The data stem from a study of siplizumab effects on memory and regulatory T cells. The CDR3 has 14 residues. With 3 bases removed from V and 8 bases from J, the gap between germline ends came to 16 bases. Per germline, CDR1 SEHNR and CDR2 FQNEAQ (reference sequence). The table came from immunoSEQ multiplex PCR; TCRdb's copy has only in-frame clones and leaves some out. The table shows 100,000 or so clones, with less than 95% occurring only once. This chain connects TRBV7-9 to TRBJ1-2, with D possibly TRBD1 on 6 matching bases. Material for sequencing was Tregs sorted from blood. This clonotype originated in a human donor in good health. The chain's CDR3 is CASSLGAGGYGYTF. In nucleotides, the CDR3 is TGTGCCAGCAGCTTGGGAGCCGGGGGCTACGGCTACACCTTC. The complete variable domain, with remaining parts taken from reference TRBV7-9 and TRBJ1-2, reads DTGVSQNPRHKITKRGQNVTFRCDPISEHNRLYWYRQTLGQGPEFLTYFQNEAQLEKSRLLSDRFSAERPKGSFSTLEIQRTEQGDSAMYLCASSLGAGGYGYTFGSGTRLTVV.